This TCR beta chain was observed in a study of T cell responses to AZD1222 COVID-19 vaccine. The wider study: Second-dose intervals of approximately 4 or approximately 12 weeks were pooled. Study-level results: Baseline testing showed seropositivity in only a handful of AZD1222 recipients. Among the donors, most were white British and more were female, and clonal diversity was possibly underestimated. Two AZD1222 doses significantly raised spike-specific TCR breadth and depth over controls.

Using immunoSEQ multiplex PCR, the repertoire was profiled, and TCRdb retains in-frame clones only, with some absent. The table has over 120,000 clones, approximately 85% seen once; the top ten hold around 8%. About this clone: The target antigen is unknown.

The germline CDR1 and CDR2 sequences are SEHNR and FQNEAQ (reference sequence). Trimming removed 2 bases from V and 0 bases from J, with 7 bases in between. The CDR3 totals 15 residues. The chain carries TRBV7-9 and TRBJ1-4, with a possible D match to TRBD1 (5 bases). This sample comprised peripheral blood, obtained on day 0 of AZD1222 vaccination. The sequence came from an adult in good health. This chain's CDR3 is CASSLRTPTNEKLFF. In nucleotides, the CDR3 is TGTGCCAGCAGCTTACGGACACCAACTAATGAAAAACTGTTTTTT.